The present T cell receptor (beta chain) was sequenced within a study of molecular identifiers for immune sequencing clone quantification. Study-wide points: Clones exceeding 20 RNA copies carried over 98% of effector molecules but under 1% of naive-cell molecules.

At least ten counts were recorded for this clonotype. Its specificity is not known. The germline V gene encodes CDR1 SEHNR and CDR2 FQNEAQ (reference sequence). The CDR3 spans 12 residues. Deletions cut 2 bases from V and 7 bases from J, with 6 bases between. Investigators produced naive CD8 libraries from about 19,000 to 1,100,000 sorted cells, drawing on 10%, 30% or 50% RNA. From the PCR reads, TCRdb called clonotypes with MiXCR, one entry per CDR3 protein. There are approximately 630,000 distinct CDR3 sequences in the sample; around 25% occur only once, and 0.7% to 0.95% lies in the top ten. The sequenced sample was naive CD8+ T cells from blood, with Jurkat cell RNA spiked in. Sample subset: FACS-sorted CD8+CD4-CCR7+CD45RA+ naive T cells. The TCR was taken from a human donor in good health. Some libraries in this study had Jurkat cell RNA spiked in. The chain has TRBV7-9 and TRBJ2-4; D is unresolved. For the CDR3, the DNA is TGTGCCAGCAGCTTATATCTGAACATTCAGTACTTC. The encoded protein is CASSLYLNIQYF.